This T cell receptor beta chain was sequenced for a study of blood T cell repertoires in COVID-19. Study overall: In each case, the material was cDNA or gDNA derived from T cells, B-cell-depleted T cells, or PBMCs.

Patients of the Seattle cohort, enrolled during active infection, were followed longitudinally. Original handling: From reference gene primer amplification, estimates of nucleated cell counts were derived. Generated by immunoSEQ multiplex PCR, the TCRdb table keeps only in-frame clones and is missing some. Clonal size and the V and J genes are those of that table, whereas D and trimming came from the DNA. The table has 250,000 to 300,000 clones, approximately 88% seen once. The V gene lost 3 bases and the J gene lost 8 bases, with 16 bases spanning the gap. The CDR3 contains 14 residues. CDR1 GTSNPN and CDR2 SVGIG come from the germline V gene (reference sequence).

What was sequenced was peripheral blood. The TCR was taken from a woman in her 70s with COVID-19, enrolled during active disease. The chain combines TRBV30 with TRBJ1-4; no firm D call. The CDR3 nucleotides are TGTGCCTGGAGCCCCCCAGGCCCAGGCGAAAAACTGTTTTTT. Translating it yields CAWSPPGPGEKLFF.